This T cell receptor (beta chain) was captured by sequencing in a study of blood T cell repertoires in COVID-19. In the source study's methods: Amplified reference gene primers provided the basis for estimating nucleated cell counts. TCRdb's table, derived via immunoSEQ multiplex PCR, lists solely in-frame clones and lacks some. V and J calls and clone size come straight from that table; D and trimming were deduced from the DNA. Of some 150,000 clones listed, roughly 80% are singletons. Cohort allocation depended upon clinical history that participants reported. This clone has only one observation. V gave up 7 bases and J gave up 0 bases, with 9 bases separating them. CDR1 MNHEY and CDR2 SVGAGI come from the germline V gene. The CDR3 contains 13 residues.

The TCR originated in a woman between 40 and 55 years old who had recovered from COVID-19. J is TRBJ1-2 and V is TRBV6-5; D is undetermined. The sequencing input was PBMCs or T cells enriched from blood (not recorded which). The CDR3 DNA sequence: TGTGCCAGCACTCCGTTAGCTAACTATGGCTACACCTTC. The encoded protein is CASTPLANYGYTF.